This T cell receptor beta chain was recorded in a study of T cells after yellow fever vaccination (dated by TCRdb to 2018 to 2020). In the study overall: Using CD3, CD45RA, CCR7 and CD95 staining, memory subsets (EM, EMRA, CM and Tscm) were sorted on a BD FACS Aria III. The SMART-Seq v4 Ultra Low Input RNA kit was used to prepare libraries from fractions with low cell numbers. To track T-cell clones before and after primary and booster YFV17D yellow fever vaccination, bulk TCR alpha and beta repertoires were sequenced longitudinally. Two healthy male donors, one aged 18 to 29 and one aged 30 to 40 years, made up the cohort. Blood was collected at multiple timepoints before and after primary and secondary immunization, and bulk PBMC replicates and cell subsets were isolated. Memory subsets were sorted on days 0, 15 and 45 and at 18 months after primary vaccination, and on days 0, 15 and 45 after the 30-year booster.

From the germline V gene (reference sequence), CDR1 is DFQATT and CDR2 is SNEGSKA. The CDR3 holds 10 amino acids from the cysteine to the phenylalanine. Just CDR3 DNA is preserved here, 30 bases in frame from base 1. The trim is 7 bases for V and 10 bases for J, with a gap of 11 bases between the germline ends. This clonotype has ten or more counts. Base qualities are not at hand, and no much larger clone is one base apart. Taken with the paper, the label for treatment or condition translates to: live attenuated yellow fever vaccine strain. A standard Ficoll-Paque protocol was used to isolate PBMCs from peripheral blood. For sorted memory subsets, RNA extraction was done with the RNeasy Micro Kit. The sequencer listed for this sample is Illumina NovaSeq 6000. TCR cDNA was synthesized by 5'RACE template switching, which introduced a universal primer site and unique molecular identifiers. cDNA synthesis was primed from both the TCR alpha and TCR beta constant segments. Library amplification used two PCR steps, and the second PCR step added sample barcodes and sequencing adapters. Sequencing of the libraries was done on either Illumina HiSeq 2500 (2x100 bp) or NovaSeq (2x150 bp). The source study handled its data this way. Demultiplexing of reads and collapsing into UMI consensus sequences were performed with MIGEC, and V(D)J alignment was carried out with MiXCR. Clonotypes responding to the vaccine were identified with edgeR on replicate PBMC samples, with the criteria of FDR below 0.01 and a log2 fold change above 5 up to day 15. CD4 or CD8 identity was assigned to each bulk clonotype according to whether the clonotype was present at higher abundance in the sequenced CD4 repertoire or the sequenced CD8 repertoire. To estimate how each clone was distributed across memory phenotypes, clonotype frequencies in memory subsets were weighted by the numbers of FACS-sorted cells. The raw public data were reprocessed by TCRdb itself: fastp quality trimming at Q25, MiXCR clonotype calling, in-frame beta chains only. Records with the same CDR3 protein are collapsed into one entry carrying the most frequent genes and DNA. TCRdb, not the original authors, processed these V and J calls. In all, the sample holds 45,000 to 75,000 distinct CDR3 sequences, and 4.5% to 6% of those were seen once. The ten largest clones add up to roughly 30% of the sample.

The paper's findings and limits, for the study overall: Because abundant contaminating clonotypes from the bulk population could be contained in FACS-sorted repertoires, computational filtering was required. Compared with the primary T-cell response, the secondary T-cell response was faster but weaker, reaching its peak on day 5 rather than on day 15. Because only a couple of donors were included in the study, the extent to which the findings can be generalized is limited. In the sorted memory subsets on day 0, nearly all vaccine-responding clonotypes were below the level of detection. Most clones expanded after primary vaccination (96% of CD4 and roughly 91% of CD8) were re-detected after the booster, suggesting that broad memory maintenance occurred. A small share of clonotypes was detected in both CD4 and CD8 compartments, with the overlap likely arising from convergent recombination.

The starting material was PBMCs, either bulk or a sorted T-cell subset (CD4+, CD8+, memory, or dextramer-sorted; not recorded which), obtained on the day of the yellow fever booster vaccination. The sequence came from a man between 18 and 29 years old who received the YFV17D yellow fever vaccine. Recombination joined TRBV20-1 with TRBJ2-1; possibly the D gene is TRBD1, per 5 matching bases. The DNA sequence is TGCAGTGTTAGGGGCCCCGAGCAGTTCTTC. Its amino acids are CSVRGPEQFF.